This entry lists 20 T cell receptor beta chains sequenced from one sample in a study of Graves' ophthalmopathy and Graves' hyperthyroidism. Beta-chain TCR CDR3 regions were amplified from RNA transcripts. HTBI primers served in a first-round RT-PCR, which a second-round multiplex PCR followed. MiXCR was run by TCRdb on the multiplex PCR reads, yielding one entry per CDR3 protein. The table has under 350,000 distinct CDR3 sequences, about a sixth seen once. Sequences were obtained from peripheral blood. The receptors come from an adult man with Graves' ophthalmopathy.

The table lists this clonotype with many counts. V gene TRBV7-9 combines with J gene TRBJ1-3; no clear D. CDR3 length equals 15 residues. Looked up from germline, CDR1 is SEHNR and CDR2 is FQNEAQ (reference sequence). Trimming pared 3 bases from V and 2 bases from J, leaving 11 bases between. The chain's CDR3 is CASSFGNSPGNTIYF. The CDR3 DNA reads TGTGCCAGCAGCTTCGGCAATAGCCCTGGAAACACCATATATTTT.

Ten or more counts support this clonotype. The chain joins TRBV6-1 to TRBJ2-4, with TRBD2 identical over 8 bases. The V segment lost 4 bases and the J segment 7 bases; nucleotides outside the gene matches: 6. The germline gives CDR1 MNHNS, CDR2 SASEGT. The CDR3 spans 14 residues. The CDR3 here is CASSVPGGLNIQYF. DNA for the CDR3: TGTGCCAGCAGTGTCCCGGGAGGGTTGAACATTCAGTACTTC.

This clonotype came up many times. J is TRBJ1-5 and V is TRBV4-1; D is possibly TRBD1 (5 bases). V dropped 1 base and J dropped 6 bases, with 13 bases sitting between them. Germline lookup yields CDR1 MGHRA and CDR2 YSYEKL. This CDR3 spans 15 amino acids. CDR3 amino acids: CASSQVGQGGQPQHF. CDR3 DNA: TGCGCCAGCAGCCAAGTGGGGCAGGGCGGTCAGCCCCAGCATTTT.

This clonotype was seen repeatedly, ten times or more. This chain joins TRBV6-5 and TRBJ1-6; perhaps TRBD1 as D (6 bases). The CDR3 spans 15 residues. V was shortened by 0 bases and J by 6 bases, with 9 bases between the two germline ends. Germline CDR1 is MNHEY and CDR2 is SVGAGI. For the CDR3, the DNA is TGTGCCAGCAGTTACTCGGCAGGGGTTAATTCACCCCTCCACTTT. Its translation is CASSYSAGVNSPLHF.

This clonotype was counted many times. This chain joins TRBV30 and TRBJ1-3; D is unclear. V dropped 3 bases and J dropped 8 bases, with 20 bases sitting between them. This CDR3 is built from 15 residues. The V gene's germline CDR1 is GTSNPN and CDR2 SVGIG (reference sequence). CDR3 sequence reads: CAWSYISGRSDTIYF. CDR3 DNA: TGTGCCTGGAGCTACATCTCGGGGAGGTCGGACACCATATATTTT.

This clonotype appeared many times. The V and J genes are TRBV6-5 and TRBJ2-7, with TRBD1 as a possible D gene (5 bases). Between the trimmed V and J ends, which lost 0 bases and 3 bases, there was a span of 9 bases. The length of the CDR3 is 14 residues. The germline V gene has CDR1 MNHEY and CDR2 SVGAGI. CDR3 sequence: CASSYSRQGYEQYF. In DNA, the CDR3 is TGTGCCAGCAGTTACTCTCGGCAGGGCTACGAGCAGTACTTC.

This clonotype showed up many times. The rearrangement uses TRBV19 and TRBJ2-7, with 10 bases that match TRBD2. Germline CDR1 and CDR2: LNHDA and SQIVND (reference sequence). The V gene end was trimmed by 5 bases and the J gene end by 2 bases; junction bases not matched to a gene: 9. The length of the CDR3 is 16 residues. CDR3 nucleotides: TGTGCCAGTAGTGCCGTCCGGACTAGCGGTCCCTACGAGCAGTACTTC. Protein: CASSAVRTSGPYEQYF.

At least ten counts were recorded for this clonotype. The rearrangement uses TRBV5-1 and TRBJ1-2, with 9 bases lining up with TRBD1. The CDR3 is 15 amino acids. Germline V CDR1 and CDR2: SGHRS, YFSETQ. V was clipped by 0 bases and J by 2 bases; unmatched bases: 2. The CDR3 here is CASSLDGTGNYGYTF. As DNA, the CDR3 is TGCGCCAGCAGCTTGGATGGGACAGGGAACTATGGCTACACCTTC.

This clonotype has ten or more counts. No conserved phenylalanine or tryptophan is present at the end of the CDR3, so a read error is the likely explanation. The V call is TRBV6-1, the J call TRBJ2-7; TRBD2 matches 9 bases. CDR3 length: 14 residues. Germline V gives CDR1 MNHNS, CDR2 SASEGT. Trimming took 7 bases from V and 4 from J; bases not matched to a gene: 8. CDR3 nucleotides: TGTGCCAGCACCGCGGTAGCGGGAGTGTACGAGCAGTACTCC. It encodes CASTAVAGVYEQYS.

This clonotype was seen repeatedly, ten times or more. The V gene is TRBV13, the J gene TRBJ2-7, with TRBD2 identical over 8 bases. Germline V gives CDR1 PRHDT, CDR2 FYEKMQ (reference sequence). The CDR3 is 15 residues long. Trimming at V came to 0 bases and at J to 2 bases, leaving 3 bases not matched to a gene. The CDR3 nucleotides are TGTGCCAGCAGCTTAGGCCGGGGGGGGCCCTACGAGCAGTACTTC. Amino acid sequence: CASSLGRGGPYEQYF.

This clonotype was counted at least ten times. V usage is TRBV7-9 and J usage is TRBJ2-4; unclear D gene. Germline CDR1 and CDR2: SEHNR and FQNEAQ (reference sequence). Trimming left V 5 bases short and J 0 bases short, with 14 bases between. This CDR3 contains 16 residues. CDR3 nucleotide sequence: TGTGCCAGCAGCCCTGGTACGGGTATAGCCAAAAACATTCAGTACTTC. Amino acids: CASSPGTGIAKNIQYF.

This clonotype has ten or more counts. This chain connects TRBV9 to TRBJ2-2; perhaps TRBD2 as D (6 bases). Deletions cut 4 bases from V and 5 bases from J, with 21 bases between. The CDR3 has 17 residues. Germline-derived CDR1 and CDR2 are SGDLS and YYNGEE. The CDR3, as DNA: TGTGCCAGCAGCCTTCAAGTTTTCGCGGGGAGAACCGGGGAGCTGTTTTTT. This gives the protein CASSLQVFAGRTGELFF.

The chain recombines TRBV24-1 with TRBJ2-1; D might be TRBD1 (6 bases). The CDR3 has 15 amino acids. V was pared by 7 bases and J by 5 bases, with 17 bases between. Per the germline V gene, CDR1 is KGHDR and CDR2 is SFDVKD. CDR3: CATSQGTRKHNEQFF. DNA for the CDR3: TGTGCCACCAGCCAGGGGACACGGAAACACAATGAGCAGTTCTTC.

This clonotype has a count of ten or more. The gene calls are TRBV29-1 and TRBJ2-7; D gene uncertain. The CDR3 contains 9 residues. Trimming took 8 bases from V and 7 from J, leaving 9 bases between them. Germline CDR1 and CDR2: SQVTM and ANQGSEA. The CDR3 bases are TGCAGCTCCATGGGGGAGCAGTACTTC. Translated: CSSMGEQYF.

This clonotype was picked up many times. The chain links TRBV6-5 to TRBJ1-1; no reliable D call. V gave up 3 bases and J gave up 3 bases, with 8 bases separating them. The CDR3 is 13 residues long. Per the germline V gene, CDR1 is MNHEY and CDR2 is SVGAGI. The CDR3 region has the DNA TGTGCCAGCAGTTATCTTCGTGACACTGAAGCTTTCTTT. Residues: CASSYLRDTEAFF.

CDR3 sequence reads: CASSYVGNGYTF. Here the CDR3 DNA reads TGTGCCAGCAGTTACGTAGGGAATGGCTACACCTTC. This sequence joins TRBV6-2 or TRBV6-3 and TRBJ1-2; D is uncertain. Germline V gene data show CDR1 as MNHEY and CDR2 as SVGEGT. CDR3 length equals 12 residues. V was pared by 2 bases and J by 6 bases, with 7 bases between.

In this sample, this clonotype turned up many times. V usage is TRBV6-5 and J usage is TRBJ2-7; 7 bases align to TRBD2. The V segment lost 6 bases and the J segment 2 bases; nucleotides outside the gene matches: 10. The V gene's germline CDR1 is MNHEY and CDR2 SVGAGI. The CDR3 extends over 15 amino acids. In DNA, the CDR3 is TGTGCCAGCAGAACACTAGGCGGGGGAACCTACGAGCAGTACTTC. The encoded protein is CASRTLGGGTYEQYF.

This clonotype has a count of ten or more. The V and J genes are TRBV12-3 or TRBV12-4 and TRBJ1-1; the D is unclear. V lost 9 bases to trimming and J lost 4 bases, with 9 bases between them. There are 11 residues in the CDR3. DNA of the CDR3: TGTGCCAGTCTCAGGATCACTGAAGCTTTCTTT. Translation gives CASLRITEAFF.

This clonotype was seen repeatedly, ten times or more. The CDR3 reads CASSYTQVDTEAFF. The CDR3 nucleotides are TGTGCCAGCAGTTATACACAGGTCGACACTGAAGCTTTCTTT. V usage is TRBV6-5 and J usage is TRBJ1-1, with D perhaps matching TRBD1 (5 bases). This CDR3 region has 14 residues. V was trimmed by 3 bases and J by 3 bases, leaving 11 bases between them. Germline CDR1 is MNHEY and CDR2 is SVGAGI.

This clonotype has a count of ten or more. DNA for the CDR3: TGTGCCAGCAGTTATTTAAGACGCGCGGACACTGAAGCTTTCTTT. It is translated as CASSYLRRADTEAFF. The chain joins TRBV6-5 to TRBJ1-1, with unresolved D. This CDR3 has 15 amino acids. The germline V and J ends were trimmed by 3 bases and 3 bases, with 14 bases remaining between them. Germline values: CDR1 MNHEY, CDR2 SVGAGI.